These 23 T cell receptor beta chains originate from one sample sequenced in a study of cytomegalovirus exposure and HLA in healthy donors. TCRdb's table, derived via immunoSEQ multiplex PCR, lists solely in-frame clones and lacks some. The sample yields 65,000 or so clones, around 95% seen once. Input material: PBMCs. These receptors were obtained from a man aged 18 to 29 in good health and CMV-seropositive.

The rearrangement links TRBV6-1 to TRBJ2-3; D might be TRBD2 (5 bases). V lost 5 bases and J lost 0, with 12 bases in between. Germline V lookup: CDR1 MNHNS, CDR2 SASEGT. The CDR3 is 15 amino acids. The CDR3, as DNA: TGTGCCAGCAGTTCCGGGTTAGCGAGCACAGATACGCAGTATTTT. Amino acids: CASSSGLASTDTQYF.

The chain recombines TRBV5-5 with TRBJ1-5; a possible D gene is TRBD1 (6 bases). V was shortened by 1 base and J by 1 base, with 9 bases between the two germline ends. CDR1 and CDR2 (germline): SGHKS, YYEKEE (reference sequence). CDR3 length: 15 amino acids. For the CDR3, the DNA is TGTGCCAGCAGCTTGCAGGGGCACAGCAATCAGCCCCAGCATTTT. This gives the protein CASSLQGHSNQPQHF.

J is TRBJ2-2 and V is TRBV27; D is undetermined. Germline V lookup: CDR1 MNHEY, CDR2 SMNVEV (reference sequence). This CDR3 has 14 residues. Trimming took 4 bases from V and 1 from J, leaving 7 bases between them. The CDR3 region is CASSSNLNTGELFF. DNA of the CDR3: TGTGCCAGCAGTTCCAACTTGAACACCGGGGAGCTGTTTTTT.

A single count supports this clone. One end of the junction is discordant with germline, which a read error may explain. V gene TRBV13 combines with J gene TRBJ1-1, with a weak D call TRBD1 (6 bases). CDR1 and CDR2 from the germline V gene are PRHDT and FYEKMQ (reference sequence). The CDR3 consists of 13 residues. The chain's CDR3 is CASSLGHGGPRNF. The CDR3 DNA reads TGTGCCAGCAGCTTAGGGCACGGGGGGCCGCGTAATTTT.

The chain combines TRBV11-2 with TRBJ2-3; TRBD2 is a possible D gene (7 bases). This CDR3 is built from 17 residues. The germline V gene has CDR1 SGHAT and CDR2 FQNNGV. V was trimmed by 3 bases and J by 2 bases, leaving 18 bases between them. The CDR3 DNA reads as TGTGCCAGCAGCTTGGGAGGGGGGGTAAGAGCCACAGATACGCAGTATTTT. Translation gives CASSLGGGVRATDTQYF.

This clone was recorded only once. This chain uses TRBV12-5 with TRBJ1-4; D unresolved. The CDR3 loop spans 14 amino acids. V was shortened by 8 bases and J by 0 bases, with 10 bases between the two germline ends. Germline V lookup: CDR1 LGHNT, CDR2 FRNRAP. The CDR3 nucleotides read TGTGCTAGTCGCGGAATCTCAACTAATGAAAAACTGTTTTTT. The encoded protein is CASRGISTNEKLFF. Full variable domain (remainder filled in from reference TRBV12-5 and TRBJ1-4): DARVTQTPRHKVTEMGQEVTMRCQPILGHNTVFWYRQTMMQGLELLAYFRNRAPLDDSGMPKDRFSAEMPDATLATLKIQPSEPRDSAVYFCASRGISTNEKLFFGSGTQLSVL.

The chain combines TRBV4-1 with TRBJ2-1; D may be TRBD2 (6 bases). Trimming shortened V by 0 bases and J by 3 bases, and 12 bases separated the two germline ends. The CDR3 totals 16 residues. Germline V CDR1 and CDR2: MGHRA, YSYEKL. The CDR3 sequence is CASSQEGRDFYNEQFF. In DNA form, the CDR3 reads TGCGCCAGCAGCCAAGAGGGGCGGGACTTCTACAATGAGCAGTTCTTC.

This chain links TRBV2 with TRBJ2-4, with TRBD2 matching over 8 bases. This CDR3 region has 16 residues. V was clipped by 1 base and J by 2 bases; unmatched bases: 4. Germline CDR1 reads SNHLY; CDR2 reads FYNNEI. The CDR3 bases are TGTGCCAGCAGTGAAGGAACGGGGGGGACCAAAAACATTCAGTACTTC. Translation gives CASSEGTGGTKNIQYF.

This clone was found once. CDR3: CAWSVQNTIYF. The CDR3 DNA reads as TGTGCCTGGAGTGTACAGAACACCATATATTTT. The chain has TRBV30 and TRBJ1-3; D not resolved. Germline CDR1 is GTSNPN and CDR2 is SVGIG (reference sequence). This CDR3 has 11 residues. V lost 0 bases to trimming and J lost 7 bases, with 4 bases between them.

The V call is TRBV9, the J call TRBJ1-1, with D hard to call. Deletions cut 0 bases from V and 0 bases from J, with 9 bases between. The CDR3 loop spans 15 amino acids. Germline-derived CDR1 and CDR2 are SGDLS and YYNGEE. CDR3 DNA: TGTGCCAGCAGCGTAGGAAGACTGATGAACACTGAAGCTTTCTTT. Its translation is CASSVGRLMNTEAFF.

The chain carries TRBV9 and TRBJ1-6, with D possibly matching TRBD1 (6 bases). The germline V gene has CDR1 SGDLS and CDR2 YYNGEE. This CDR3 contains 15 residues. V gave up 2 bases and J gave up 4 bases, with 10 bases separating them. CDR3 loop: CASSVSGQYNSPLHF. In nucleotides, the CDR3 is TGTGCCAGCAGCGTGTCGGGACAATATAATTCACCCCTCCACTTT.

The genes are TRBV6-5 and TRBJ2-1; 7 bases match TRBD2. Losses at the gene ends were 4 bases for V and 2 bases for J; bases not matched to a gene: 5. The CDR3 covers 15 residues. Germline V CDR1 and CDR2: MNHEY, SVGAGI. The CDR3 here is CASSSNSGTYNEQFF. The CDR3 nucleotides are TGTGCCAGCAGTTCGAACAGCGGGACCTACAATGAGCAGTTCTTC.

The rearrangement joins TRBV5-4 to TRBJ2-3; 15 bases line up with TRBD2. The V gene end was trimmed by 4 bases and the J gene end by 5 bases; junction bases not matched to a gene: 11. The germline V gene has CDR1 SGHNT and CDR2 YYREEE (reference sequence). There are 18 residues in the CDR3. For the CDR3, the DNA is TGTGCCAGCAGCCTTTCCGCGGGACTAGCGGGAGGAAGAGATACGCAGTATTTT. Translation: CASSLSAGLAGGRDTQYF.

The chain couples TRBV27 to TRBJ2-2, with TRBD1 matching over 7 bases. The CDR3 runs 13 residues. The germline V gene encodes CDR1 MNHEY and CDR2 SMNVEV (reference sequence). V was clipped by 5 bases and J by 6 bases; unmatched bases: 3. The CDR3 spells CASSATGSGELFF. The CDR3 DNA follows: TGTGCCAGCAGTGCGACAGGGTCCGGGGAGCTGTTTTTT.

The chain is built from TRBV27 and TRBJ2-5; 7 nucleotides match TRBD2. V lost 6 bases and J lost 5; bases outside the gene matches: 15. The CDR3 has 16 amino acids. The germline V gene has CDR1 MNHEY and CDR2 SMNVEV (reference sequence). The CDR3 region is CASRAGVREVGETQYF. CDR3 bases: TGTGCCAGCAGGGCGGGGGTGAGGGAGGTGGGCGAGACCCAGTACTTC.

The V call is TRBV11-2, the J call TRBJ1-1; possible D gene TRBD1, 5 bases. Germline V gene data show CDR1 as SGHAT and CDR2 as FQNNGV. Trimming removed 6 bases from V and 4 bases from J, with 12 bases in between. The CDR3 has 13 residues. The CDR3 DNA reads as TGTGCCAGCAGTCCTCAGGGTTTCACTGAAGCTTTCTTT. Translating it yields CASSPQGFTEAFF. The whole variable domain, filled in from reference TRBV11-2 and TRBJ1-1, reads EAGVAQSPRYKIIEKRQSVAFWCNPISGHATLYWYQQILGQGPKLLIQFQNNGVVDDSQLPKDRFSAERLKGVDSTLKIQPAKLEDSAVYLCASSPQGFTEAFFGQGTRLTVV.

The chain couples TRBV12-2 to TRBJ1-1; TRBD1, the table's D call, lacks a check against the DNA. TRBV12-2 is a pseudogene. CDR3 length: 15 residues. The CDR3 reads CASRPLGAGNTEAFF. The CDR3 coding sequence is TGTGCAAGTCGCCCCCTTGGGGCAGGGAACACTGAAGCTTTCTTT.

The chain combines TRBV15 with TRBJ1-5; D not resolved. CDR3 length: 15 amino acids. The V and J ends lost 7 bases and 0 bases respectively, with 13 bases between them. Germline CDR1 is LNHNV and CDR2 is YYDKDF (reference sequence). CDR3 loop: CATKIEENSNQPQHF. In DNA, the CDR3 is TGTGCCACCAAAATCGAGGAAAATAGCAATCAGCCCCAGCATTTT.

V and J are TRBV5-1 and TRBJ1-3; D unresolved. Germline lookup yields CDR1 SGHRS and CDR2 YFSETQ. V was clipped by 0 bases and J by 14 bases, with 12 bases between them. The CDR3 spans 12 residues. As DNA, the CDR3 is TGCGCCAGCAGCTTGGAGTCCGGTCCCCTATATTTT. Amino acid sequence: CASSLESGPLYF.

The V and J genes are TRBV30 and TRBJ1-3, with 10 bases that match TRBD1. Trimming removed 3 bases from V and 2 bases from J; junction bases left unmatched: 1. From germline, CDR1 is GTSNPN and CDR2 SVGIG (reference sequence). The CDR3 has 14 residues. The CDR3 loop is CAWRDRGAGNTIYF. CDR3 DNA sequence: TGTGCCTGGAGGGACAGGGGGGCTGGAAACACCATATATTTT.

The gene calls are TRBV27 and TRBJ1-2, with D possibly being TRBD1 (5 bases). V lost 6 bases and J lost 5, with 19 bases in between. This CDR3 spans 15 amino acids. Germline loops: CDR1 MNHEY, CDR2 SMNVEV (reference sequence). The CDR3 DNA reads TGTGCCAGCAGAACCGGGACTACCTCTTTATATGGCTACACCTTC. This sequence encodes CASRTGTTSLYGYTF.

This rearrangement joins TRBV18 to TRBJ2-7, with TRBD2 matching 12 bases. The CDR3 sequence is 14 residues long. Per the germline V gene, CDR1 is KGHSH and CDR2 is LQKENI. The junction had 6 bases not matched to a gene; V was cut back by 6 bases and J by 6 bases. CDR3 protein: CASSPTSGRGEQYF. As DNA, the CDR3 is TGTGCCAGCTCTCCGACTAGCGGGAGAGGCGAGCAGTACTTC.

For the CDR3, the DNA is TGTGCCAGCAGCTTAACCGGGGGGACAGGGGCCACAGATACGCAGTATTTT. Residues: CASSLTGGTGATDTQYF. V is TRBV11-3 and J is TRBJ2-3; 10 positions match TRBD1. V lost 2 bases to trimming and J lost 2 bases; unmatched junction nucleotides: 7. In germline, CDR1 is SGHNT, CDR2 YENEEA. This CDR3 is 17 amino acids long.